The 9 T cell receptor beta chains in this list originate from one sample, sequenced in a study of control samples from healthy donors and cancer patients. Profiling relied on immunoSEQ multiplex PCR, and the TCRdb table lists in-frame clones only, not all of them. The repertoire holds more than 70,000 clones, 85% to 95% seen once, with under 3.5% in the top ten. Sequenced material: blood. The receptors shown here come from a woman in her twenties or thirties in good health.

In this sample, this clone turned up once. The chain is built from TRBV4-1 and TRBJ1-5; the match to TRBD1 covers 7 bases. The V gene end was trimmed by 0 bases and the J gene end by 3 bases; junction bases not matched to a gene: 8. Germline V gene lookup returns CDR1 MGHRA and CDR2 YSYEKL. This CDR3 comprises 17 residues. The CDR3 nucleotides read TGCGCCAGCAGCCAAGATGGAACAGGGGTTTACAATCAGCCCCAGCATTTT. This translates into CASSQDGTGVYNQPQHF.

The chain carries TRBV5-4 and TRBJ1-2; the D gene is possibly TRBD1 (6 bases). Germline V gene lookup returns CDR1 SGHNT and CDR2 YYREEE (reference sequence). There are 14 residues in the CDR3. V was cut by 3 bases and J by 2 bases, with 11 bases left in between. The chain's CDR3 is CASSYYRENYGYTF. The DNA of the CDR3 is TGTGCCAGCAGCTACTACAGGGAAAACTATGGCTACACCTTC.

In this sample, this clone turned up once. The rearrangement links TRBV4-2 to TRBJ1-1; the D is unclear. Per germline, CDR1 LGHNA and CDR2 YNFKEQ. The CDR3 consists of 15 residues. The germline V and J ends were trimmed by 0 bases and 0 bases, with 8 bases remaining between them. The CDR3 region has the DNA TGTGCCAGCAGCCAAGACGGAACTATGAACACTGAAGCTTTCTTT. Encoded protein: CASSQDGTMNTEAFF.

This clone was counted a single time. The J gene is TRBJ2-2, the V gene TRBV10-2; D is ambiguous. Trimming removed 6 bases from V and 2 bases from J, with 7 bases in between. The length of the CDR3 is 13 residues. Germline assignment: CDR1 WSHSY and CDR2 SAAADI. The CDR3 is CASRALNTGELFF. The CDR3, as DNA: TGCGCCAGCAGAGCACTAAACACCGGGGAGCTGTTTTTT.

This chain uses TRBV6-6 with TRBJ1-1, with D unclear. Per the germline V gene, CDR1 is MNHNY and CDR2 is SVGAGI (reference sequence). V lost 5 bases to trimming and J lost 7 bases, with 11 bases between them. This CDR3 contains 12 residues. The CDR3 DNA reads TGTGCCAGCAGTCGGACGGGATATGAAGCTTTCTTT. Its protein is CASSRTGYEAFF.

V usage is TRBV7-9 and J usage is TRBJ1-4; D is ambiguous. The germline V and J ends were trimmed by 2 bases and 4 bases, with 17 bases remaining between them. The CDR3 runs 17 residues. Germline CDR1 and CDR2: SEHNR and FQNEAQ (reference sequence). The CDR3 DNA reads TGTGCCAGCAGCTTAACTCATACAGAGGGTGATAATGAAAAACTGTTTTTT. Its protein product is CASSLTHTEGDNEKLFF.

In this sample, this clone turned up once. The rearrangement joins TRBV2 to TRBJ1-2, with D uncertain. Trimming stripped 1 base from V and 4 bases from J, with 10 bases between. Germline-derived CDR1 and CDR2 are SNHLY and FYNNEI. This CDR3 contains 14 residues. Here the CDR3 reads CASSEGRHPYGYTF. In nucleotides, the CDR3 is TGTGCCAGCAGTGAAGGGCGCCACCCCTATGGCTACACCTTC.

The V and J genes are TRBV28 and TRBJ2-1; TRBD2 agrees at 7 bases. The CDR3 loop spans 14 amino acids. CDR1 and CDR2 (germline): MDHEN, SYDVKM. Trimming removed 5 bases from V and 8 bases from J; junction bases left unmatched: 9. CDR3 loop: CASSTRTSSDEQFF. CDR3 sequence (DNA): TGTGCCAGCAGTACCCGGACTAGTAGCGATGAGCAGTTCTTC.

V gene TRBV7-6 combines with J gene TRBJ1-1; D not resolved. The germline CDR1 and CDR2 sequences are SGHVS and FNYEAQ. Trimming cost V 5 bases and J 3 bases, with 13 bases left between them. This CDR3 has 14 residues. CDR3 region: CASSPIPTYTEAFF. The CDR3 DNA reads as TGTGCCAGCAGCCCCATCCCTACATACACTGAAGCTTTCTTT.